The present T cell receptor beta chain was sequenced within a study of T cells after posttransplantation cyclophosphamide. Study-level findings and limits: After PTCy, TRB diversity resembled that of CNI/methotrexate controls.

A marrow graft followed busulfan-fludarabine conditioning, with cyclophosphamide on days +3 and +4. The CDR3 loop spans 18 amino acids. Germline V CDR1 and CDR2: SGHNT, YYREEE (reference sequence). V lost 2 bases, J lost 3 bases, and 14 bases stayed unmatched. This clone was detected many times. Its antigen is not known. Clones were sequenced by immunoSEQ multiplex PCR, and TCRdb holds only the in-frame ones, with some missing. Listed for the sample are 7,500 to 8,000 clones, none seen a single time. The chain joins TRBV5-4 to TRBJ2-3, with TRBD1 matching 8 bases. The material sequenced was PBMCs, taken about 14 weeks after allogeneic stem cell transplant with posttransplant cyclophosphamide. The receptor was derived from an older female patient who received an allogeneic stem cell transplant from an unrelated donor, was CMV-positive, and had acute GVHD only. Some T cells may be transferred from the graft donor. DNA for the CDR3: TGTGCCAGCAGCTTAGATACCATTCGTCAGGGGGCAACAGATACGCAGTATTTT. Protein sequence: CASSLDTIRQGATDTQYF.